This T cell receptor beta chain emerged from a study of T cell changes during pregnancy in multiple sclerosis. The data were produced by immunoSEQ multiplex PCR, yet TCRdb's version contains in-frame clones alone and is incomplete. The table shows over 90,000 clones, with approximately 93% occurring only once. Sequencing was performed on peripheral blood, taken after pregnancy. This receptor was taken from a female donor with multiple sclerosis, enrolled in a pregnancy study.

CDR3 DNA sequence: TGTGCCAGCGCCTCCCGTGCTGGCGGAGGGCTTCAGACCCAGTACTTC. Encoded protein: CASASRAGGGLQTQYF. The chain carries TRBV7-3 and TRBJ2-5; weak D call: TRBD2 (6 bases). The CDR3 length is 16 residues. Germline V CDR1 and CDR2: SGHTA, FQGTGA. Trimming pared 8 bases from V and 6 bases from J, leaving 25 bases between.